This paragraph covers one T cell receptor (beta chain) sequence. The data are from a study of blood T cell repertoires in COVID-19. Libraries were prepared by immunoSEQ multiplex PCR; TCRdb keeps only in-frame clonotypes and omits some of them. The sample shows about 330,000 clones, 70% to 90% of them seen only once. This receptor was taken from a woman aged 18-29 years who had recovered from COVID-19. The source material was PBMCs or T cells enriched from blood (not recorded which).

The CDR3 bases are TGTGCCAGCAGCCCCCTGGTGGGGGGGGATGAAAAACTGTTTTTT. Translated: CASSPLVGGDEKLFF. This chain links TRBV5-4 with TRBJ1-4; TRBD1 might be the D (5 bases). There are 15 residues in the CDR3. Trimming left V 4 bases short and J 6 bases short, with 16 bases between. CDR1 is SGHNT and CDR2 is YYREEE in the germline V gene (reference sequence).